This TCR beta chain was identified during a study of blood T cell repertoires in COVID-19. Background on the study: PBMCs, B-cell-depleted T cells, or T cells provided the cDNA or gDNA that made up the material.

Germline-derived CDR1 and CDR2 are SGHAT and FQNNGV. The CDR3 is 16 residues long. Trimming at V came to 2 bases and at J to 5 bases, leaving 8 bases not matched to a gene. Authors' data handling: The authors estimated nucleated cell counts from reference gene primer amplification. TCRdb's copy holds only in-frame clones and misses some; the assay was immunoSEQ multiplex PCR. D and trimming come from the DNA, and the V and J calls and clone size come from that table. The repertoire includes over 75,000 clones, 75% to 90% of them detected once, and approximately 1.6% sits in the top ten. Sequenced input: peripheral blood. The J gene is TRBJ2-7, the V gene TRBV11-2; the match to TRBD2 covers 11 bases. The source is a human donor with active COVID-19. The donor label of this sample is uncertain. CDR3 amino acids: CASSLRLAGGRDEQYF. For the CDR3, the DNA is TGTGCCAGCAGCTTACGGTTAGCGGGGGGGCGCGACGAGCAGTACTTC.